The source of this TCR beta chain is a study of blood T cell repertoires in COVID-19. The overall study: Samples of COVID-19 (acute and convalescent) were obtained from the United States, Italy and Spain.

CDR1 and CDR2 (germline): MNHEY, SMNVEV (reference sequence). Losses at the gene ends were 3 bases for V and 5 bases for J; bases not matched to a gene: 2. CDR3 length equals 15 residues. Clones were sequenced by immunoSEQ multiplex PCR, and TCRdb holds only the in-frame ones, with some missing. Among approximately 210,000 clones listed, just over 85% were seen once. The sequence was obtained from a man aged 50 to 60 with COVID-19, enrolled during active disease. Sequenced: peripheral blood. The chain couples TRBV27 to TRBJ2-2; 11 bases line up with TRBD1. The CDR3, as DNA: TGTGCCAGCAGTTTCGGACAGGGGGCAACCGGGGAGCTGTTTTTT. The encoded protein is CASSFGQGATGELFF.